These T cell receptor beta chains were read from a single sample in a study of long-term antiretroviral therapy in people with HIV. Produced via immunoSEQ multiplex PCR; TCRdb's table is partial and in-frame only. The table lists tens of thousands of clones, around 81% of them singletons. The source was unsorted PBMCs, collected 0.1 years before starting antiretroviral therapy. The receptor source for this set is a man aged 40-49 years with HIV. The CDR3 runs from the conserved cysteine through the conserved F or W. D genes are given only for firm matches. A row's size may be missing; if present it is once, few, many or a size class.

cdr3_aa cdr3_nt j_call v_call d_call clone_size
CASSPAGQNYGYTF TGTGCCAGCAGCCCTGCTGGACAGAACTATGGCTACACCTTC TRBJ1-2 TRBV5-5 - -
CASSRGGGNSPLHF TGTGCCAGCAGCCGCGGGGGGGGGAACTCACCCCTCCACTTT TRBJ1-6 TRBV7-2 - -
CASSIPTGGPPDTQYF TGTGCCAGCAGCATTCCTACAGGGGGCCCCCCAGATACGCAGTATTTT TRBJ2-3 TRBV2 TRBD1 few
CASSPPGTGYEQYF TGTGCCAGCTCACCACCCGGGACAGGGTACGAGCAGTACTTC TRBJ2-7 TRBV18 TRBD1 -
CASSLAGTGGYTF TGTGCCAGCAGCTTAGCCGGGACGGGAGGCTACACCTTC TRBJ1-2 TRBV7-6 - few
CASSQVHAADGYTF TGTGCCAGCAGCCAAGTTCATGCAGCGGATGGCTACACCTTC TRBJ1-2 TRBV4-2 - few
CASSVATGGGYGYTF TGTGCCAGCAGCGTAGCTACAGGGGGAGGGTATGGCTACACCTTC TRBJ1-2 TRBV9 TRBD1 few
CASSIASPSNEQFF TGTGCCAGTAGTATAGCCTCCCCGAGTAATGAGCAGTTCTTC TRBJ2-1 TRBV19 - medium-sized
CASSHPGGGYSPLHF TGTGCCAGCAGTCATCCAGGGGGCGGTTATTCACCCCTCCACTTT TRBJ1-6 TRBV6-5 TRBD1 few
CASSPSGTDNQPQHF TGCGCCAGCAGCCCATCCGGGACAGACAATCAGCCCCAGCATTTT TRBJ1-5 TRBV5-1 TRBD1 -
CASSLSEGGQPQHF TGTGCCAGCAGCTTATCGGAGGGCGGTCAGCCCCAGCATTTT TRBJ1-5 TRBV7-9 - -
CASSSSTGEYYGYTF TGTGCCAGCAGCTCCTCGACAGGGGAGTACTATGGCTACACCTTC TRBJ1-2 TRBV9 TRBD1 few
CASSRGGSGANVLTF TGCGCCAGCAGCCGGGGGGGCTCTGGGGCCAACGTCCTGACTTTC TRBJ2-6 TRBV4-3 TRBD2 -
CASSRSGPNSGNTIYF TGCGCCAGCAGCCGTTCCGGGCCCAACTCTGGAAACACCATATATTTT TRBJ1-3 TRBV4-1 - -
CASSLGRDDQPQHF TGTGCCAGCAGCTTGGGGAGGGATGATCAGCCCCAGCATTTT TRBJ1-5 TRBV5-8 - -
CASSQGTGQGGETQYF TGCGCCAGCAGCCAAGGTACCGGACAGGGCGGGGAGACCCAGTACTTC TRBJ2-5 TRBV4-3 TRBD1 -
CASSHPQGSETQYF TGCGCCAGCAGCCACCCCCAGGGGAGTGAGACCCAGTACTTC TRBJ2-5 TRBV5-1 - -
CASSGLDRVVSEQYF TGTGCCAGTAGTGGATTAGACAGGGTGGTTTCCGAGCAGTACTTC TRBJ2-7 TRBV19 TRBD1 -
CASSQEGFSSTDTQYF TGCGCCAGCAGCCAAGAAGGCTTTTCCAGCACAGATACGCAGTATTTT TRBJ2-3 TRBV4-3 - once
CASSLDLVGGRTDTQYF TGTGCCAGCAGCTTAGATCTCGTGGGAGGACGCACAGATACGCAGTATTTT TRBJ2-3 TRBV11-2 - -
CASSIDRAQPQHF TGTGCCAGTAGTATAGACAGGGCCCAGCCCCAGCATTTT TRBJ1-5 TRBV19 - -
CASSAPPGTVKADTQYF TGTGCCAGCAGCGCCCCTCCCGGGACGGTGAAGGCAGATACGCAGTATTTT TRBJ2-3 TRBV9 - -
CASSLRASGSQETQYF TGCGCCAGCAGCTTGAGGGCTAGCGGGAGTCAGGAGACCCAGTACTTC TRBJ2-5 TRBV5-1 TRBD2 -
CASSSNRGQETQYF TGTGCCAGCAGCTCCAACAGGGGGCAAGAGACCCAGTACTTC TRBJ2-5 TRBV7-6 TRBD1 -
CASSPGGVANEQFF TGTGCCAGCAGCCCCGGGGGGGTAGCAAACGAGCAGTTCTTC TRBJ2-1 TRBV11-3 TRBD2 -
CASSQTGGYGYTF TGTGCCAGCAGCCAGACAGGGGGCTATGGCTACACCTTC TRBJ1-2 TRBV4-2 TRBD1 -
CASSQVGDYGYTF TGTGCCAGCAGCCAAGTGGGAGACTATGGCTACACCTTC TRBJ1-2 TRBV4-2 - -
CASRRTEKLFF TGTGCCAGCAGACGGACGGAAAAACTGTTTTTT TRBJ1-4 TRBV28 - -
CASNDRRYEQYF TGTGCCAGCAATGACAGGAGGTACGAGCAGTACTTC TRBJ2-7 TRBV28 - -
CASSLLGSSGPQPQHF TGTGCCAGCAGCTTATTGGGCAGCTCAGGTCCTCAGCCCCAGCATTTT TRBJ1-5 TRBV7-8 - -
CASSQGDGINYGYTF TGCGCCAGCAGCCAGGGGGACGGAATTAACTATGGCTACACCTTC TRBJ1-2 TRBV4-1 - -
CASSPQGNGNTIYF TGTGCCAGCAGTCCACAGGGGAACGGAAACACCATATATTTT TRBJ1-3 TRBV2 TRBD1 -
CASSIGLADTQYF TGTGCCAGTAGTATCGGACTAGCTGATACGCAGTATTTT TRBJ2-3 TRBV19 TRBD2 -
CASSLLGTEKYF TGTGCCAGCAGCTTACTGGGGACAGAAAAGTATTTT TRBJ2-3 TRBV7-2 TRBD1 few
CASSLGDTIYF TGTGCCAGCAGCCTTGGGGACACCATATATTTT TRBJ1-3 TRBV7-8 - -
CASSFLGYEQYF TGTGCCAGCAGCTTCTTAGGGTACGAGCAGTACTTC TRBJ2-7 TRBV7-2 - -
CASSQAGEEWGYTF TGTGCCAGCAGCCAAGCAGGGGAAGAATGGGGCTACACCTTC TRBJ1-2 TRBV4-2 - -
CASSKLAGSYNEQFF TGTGCCAGCAGCAAACTAGCCGGCTCCTACAATGAGCAGTTCTTC TRBJ2-1 TRBV7-2 - -
CASRSSGITYEQYF TGTGCCAGCAGATCTAGCGGGATAACCTACGAGCAGTACTTC TRBJ2-7 TRBV6-6 TRBD2 -